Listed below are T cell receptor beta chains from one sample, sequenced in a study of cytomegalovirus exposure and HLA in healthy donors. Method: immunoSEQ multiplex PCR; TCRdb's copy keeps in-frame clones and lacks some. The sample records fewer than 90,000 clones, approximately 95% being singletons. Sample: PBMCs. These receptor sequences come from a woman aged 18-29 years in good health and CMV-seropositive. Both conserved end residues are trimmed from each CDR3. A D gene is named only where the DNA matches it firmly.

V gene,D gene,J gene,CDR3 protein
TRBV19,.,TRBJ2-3,ASSIFSGTDTQY
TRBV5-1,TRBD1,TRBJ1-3,ASSFGQGALGNTIY
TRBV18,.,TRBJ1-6,ASSPRDWTDNSPLH
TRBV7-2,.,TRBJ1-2,ASSPLGGRGSGYT
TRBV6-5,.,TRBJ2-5,ASSYKPTQETQY
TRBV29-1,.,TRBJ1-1,SACLNTEAF
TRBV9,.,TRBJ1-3,ASGPTGFSGNTIY
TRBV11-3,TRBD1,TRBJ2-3,ASSQPGQGADTQY
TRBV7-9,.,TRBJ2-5,ASSSVPRQETQY
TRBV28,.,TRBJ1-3,ATVAAYDSGNTIY
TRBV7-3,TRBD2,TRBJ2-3,ASSLGLEDTQY